The source of this TCR beta chain is a study of blood T cell repertoires in COVID-19. Overall study context: COVID-19 samples, acute and convalescent, were from the United States, Italy and Spain.

Trimming shortened V by 0 bases and J by 5 bases, and 10 bases separated the two germline ends. CDR3 length equals 14 residues. CDR1 is SGHTA, CDR2 FQGTGA, per germline. Generated by immunoSEQ multiplex PCR, the TCRdb table keeps only in-frame clones and is missing some. Among about 54,000 clones listed, 90% were seen once. The rearrangement links TRBV7-3 to TRBJ2-5; no reliable D call. This receptor was taken from a woman aged 35 to 49 with active COVID-19. Source material: peripheral blood. The CDR3 loop is CASSLTSSSETQYF. CDR3 nucleotide sequence: TGTGCCAGCAGCTTAACTAGTAGCTCGGAGACCCAGTACTTC.